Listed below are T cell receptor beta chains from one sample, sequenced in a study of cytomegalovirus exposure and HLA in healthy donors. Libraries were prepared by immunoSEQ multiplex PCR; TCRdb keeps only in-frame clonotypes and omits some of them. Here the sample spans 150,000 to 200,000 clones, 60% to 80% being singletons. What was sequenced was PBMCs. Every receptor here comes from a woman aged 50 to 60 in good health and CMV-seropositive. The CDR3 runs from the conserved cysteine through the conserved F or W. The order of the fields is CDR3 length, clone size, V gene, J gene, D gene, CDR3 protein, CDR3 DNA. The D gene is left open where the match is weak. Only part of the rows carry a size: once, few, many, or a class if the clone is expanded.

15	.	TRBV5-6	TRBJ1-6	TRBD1	CASSPDRGYNSPLHF	TGTGCCAGCAGCCCGGACAGGGGCTATAATTCACCCCTCCACTTT
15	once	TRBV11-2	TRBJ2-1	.	CASRPRTDSYNEQFF	TGTGCCAGCAGGCCCCGGACAGACTCCTACAATGAGCAGTTCTTC
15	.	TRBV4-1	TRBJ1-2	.	CASSQGSQEIYGYTF	TGCGCCAGCAGCCAGGGGTCACAGGAGATCTATGGCTACACCTTC
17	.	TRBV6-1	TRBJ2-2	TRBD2	CASSEVSGWDNTGELFF	TGTGCCAGCAGTGAAGTTAGCGGGTGGGACAACACCGGGGAGCTGTTTTTT
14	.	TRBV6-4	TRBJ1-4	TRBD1	CASKRQGKREKLFF	TGTGCCAGCAAGAGACAGGGGAAACGTGAAAAACTGTTTTTT
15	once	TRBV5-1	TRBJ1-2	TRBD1	CASSLGQGRQYGYTF	TGCGCCAGCAGCTTGGGACAGGGAAGGCAATATGGCTACACCTTC
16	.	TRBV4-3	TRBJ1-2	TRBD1	CASSQAPDRGNYGYTF	TGCGCCAGCAGCCAAGCCCCGGACAGGGGGAACTATGGCTACACCTTC
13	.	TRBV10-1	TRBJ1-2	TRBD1	CASSPTGSYGYTF	TGCGCCAGCAGCCCGACAGGGAGCTATGGCTACACCTTC
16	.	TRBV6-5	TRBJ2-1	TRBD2	CASSYLASGGYNEQFF	TGTGCCAGCAGTTACTTGGCTAGCGGGGGGTACAATGAGCAGTTCTTC
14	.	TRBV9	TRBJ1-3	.	CASGGLISGNTIYF	TGTGCCAGCGGCGGACTGATATCTGGAAACACCATATATTTT
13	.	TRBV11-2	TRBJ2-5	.	CAGSTGYQETQYF	TGTGCCGGGTCAACAGGGTACCAAGAGACCCAGTACTTC
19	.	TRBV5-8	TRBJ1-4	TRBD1	CASSLVLGTGAPSNEKLFF	TGTGCCAGCAGCTTGGTACTTGGGACAGGGGCTCCGTCTAATGAAAAACTGTTTTTT
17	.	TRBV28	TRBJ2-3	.	CASSPREIRPSTDTQYF	TGTGCCAGCAGTCCCCGGGAGATACGTCCTAGCACAGATACGCAGTATTTT
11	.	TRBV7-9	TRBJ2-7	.	CASSQHYEQYF	TGTGCCAGCAGCCAACACTACGAGCAGTACTTC
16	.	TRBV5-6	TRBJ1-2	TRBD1	CASSSRGEGARNGYTF	TGTGCCAGCAGCTCGAGAGGTGAGGGGGCGAGGAATGGCTACACCTTC
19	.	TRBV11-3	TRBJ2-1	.	CASSGQGWGAESSYNEQFF	TGTGCCAGCAGCGGGCAAGGATGGGGAGCGGAAAGCTCCTACAATGAGCAGTTCTTC
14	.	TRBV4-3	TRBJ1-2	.	CASSQDYQGYGYTF	TGCGCCAGCAGCCAAGACTACCAGGGCTATGGCTACACCTTC
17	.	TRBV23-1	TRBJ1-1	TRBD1	CASSQSGPSDRGTEAFF	TGCGCCAGCAGTCAATCAGGCCCCTCGGACAGGGGGACTGAAGCTTTCTTT
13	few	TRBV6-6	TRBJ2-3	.	CASSYSPPDTQYF	TGTGCCAGCAGTTATAGCCCTCCGGATACGCAGTATTTT
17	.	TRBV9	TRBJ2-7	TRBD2	CASSVAPASGGPQEQYF	TGTGCCAGCAGCGTAGCCCCCGCTAGCGGGGGGCCCCAGGAGCAGTACTTC
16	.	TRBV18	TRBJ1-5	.	CASSPPMSSGAQPQHF	TGTGCCAGCTCACCACCTATGTCTTCAGGGGCCCAGCCCCAGCATTTT
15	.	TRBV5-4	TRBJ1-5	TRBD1	CASSLGGRSNQPQHF	TGTGCCAGCAGCTTAGGGGGCAGAAGCAATCAGCCCCAGCATTTT
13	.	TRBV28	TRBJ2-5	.	CASSVQGSETQYF	TGTGCCAGCAGTGTACAGGGATCGGAGACCCAGTACTTC
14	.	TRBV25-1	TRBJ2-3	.	CASSDYAFGDTQYF	TGTGCCAGCAGTGACTATGCTTTCGGAGATACGCAGTATTTT
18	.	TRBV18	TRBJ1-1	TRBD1	CASSPSRGLTGNNTEAFF	TGTGCCAGCTCACCCTCCCGTGGGTTGACAGGGAATAATACTGAAGCTTTCTTT
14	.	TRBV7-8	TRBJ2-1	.	CASSLGDNYNEQFF	TGTGCCAGCAGCTTGGGGGACAACTACAATGAGCAGTTCTTC
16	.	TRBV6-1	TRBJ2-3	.	CASSERDTTSTDTQYF	TGTGCCAGCAGTGAAAGAGACACAACTAGCACAGATACGCAGTATTTT
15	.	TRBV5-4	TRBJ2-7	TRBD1	CASSYRDRGAHEQYF	TGTGCCAGCAGCTACCGGGACAGGGGAGCCCACGAGCAGTACTTC
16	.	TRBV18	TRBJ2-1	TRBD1	CASSPPGTGGRNEQFF	TGTGCCAGCTCACCCCCTGGGACAGGGGGCCGCAATGAGCAGTTCTTC
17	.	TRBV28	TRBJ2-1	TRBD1	CASSPSWDRGPYNEQFF	TGTGCCAGCAGTCCCTCTTGGGACAGGGGGCCTTACAATGAGCAGTTCTTC
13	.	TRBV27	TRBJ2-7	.	CASKKGAGYEQYF	TGTGCCAGCAAAAAAGGGGCAGGCTACGAGCAGTACTTC
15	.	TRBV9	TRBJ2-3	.	CASSVALSGTDTQYF	TGTGCCAGCAGCGTAGCTCTGTCGGGCACAGATACGCAGTATTTT
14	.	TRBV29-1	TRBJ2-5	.	CSVPGSVFQETQYF	TGCAGCGTCCCCGGGAGCGTCTTCCAAGAGACCCAGTACTTC
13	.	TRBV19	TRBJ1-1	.	CASSAGGANEAFF	TGTGCCAGTAGTGCTGGGGGGGCGAATGAAGCTTTCTTT
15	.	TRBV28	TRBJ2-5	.	CASSSTGTGLETQYF	TGTGCCAGCAGTTCGACCGGGACTGGTCTGGAGACCCAGTACTTC
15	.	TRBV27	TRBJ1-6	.	CASLPWSTYNSPLHF	TGTGCCAGCCTACCTTGGAGTACCTATAATTCACCCCTCCACTTT
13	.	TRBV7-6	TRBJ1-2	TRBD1	CASSLRQGAGYTF	TGTGCCAGCAGCCTTAGACAGGGGGCTGGCTACACCTTC
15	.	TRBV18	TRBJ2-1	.	CASSQPGSSYNEQFF	TGTGCCAGCTCCCAGCCAGGTAGCTCCTACAATGAGCAGTTCTTC
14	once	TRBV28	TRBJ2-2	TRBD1	CASSPLDRAGELFF	TGTGCCAGCAGTCCCCTGGACAGGGCCGGGGAGCTGTTTTTT
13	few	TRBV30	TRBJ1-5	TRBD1	CAWKTGVGQPQHF	TGTGCCTGGAAGACAGGGGTAGGACAGCCCCAGCATTTT
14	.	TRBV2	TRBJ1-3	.	CASTRDTSGNTIYF	TGTGCCAGTACCCGGGACACCTCTGGAAACACCATATATTTT
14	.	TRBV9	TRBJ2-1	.	CASSASGTYNEQFF	TGTGCCAGCAGCGCTTCCGGGACTTACAATGAGCAGTTCTTC
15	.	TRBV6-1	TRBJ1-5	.	CASVMGQTNNQPQHF	TGTGCCAGCGTGATGGGACAAACTAACAATCAGCCCCAGCATTTT
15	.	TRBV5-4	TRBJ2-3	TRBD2	CASSLAGYSTDTQYF	TGTGCCAGCAGCTTAGCGGGGTATAGCACAGATACGCAGTATTTT
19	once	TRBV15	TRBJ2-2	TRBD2	CATSRPGQGLAGRVGELFF	TGTGCCACCAGCAGGCCGGGACAGGGACTAGCGGGAAGGGTCGGGGAGCTGTTTTTT
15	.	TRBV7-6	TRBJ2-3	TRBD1	CASRARTGGQDTQYF	TGTGCCAGCAGGGCTCGGACAGGGGGTCAAGATACGCAGTATTTT
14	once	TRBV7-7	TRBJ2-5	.	CASSLRRGEETQYF	TGTGCTAGCAGCCTCCGCAGGGGGGAAGAGACCCAGTACTTC
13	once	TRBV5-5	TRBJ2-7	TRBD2	CASQGGRGREQYF	TGTGCCAGCCAAGGCGGGAGGGGTAGAGAGCAGTACTTC
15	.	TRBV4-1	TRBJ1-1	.	CASSQDGQGRTEAFF	TGCGCCAGCAGCCAAGATGGGCAGGGTCGGACTGAAGCTTTCTTT
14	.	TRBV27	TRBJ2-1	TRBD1	CASSPRQGMGEQFF	TGTGCCAGCAGTCCTCGACAGGGGATGGGTGAGCAGTTCTTC
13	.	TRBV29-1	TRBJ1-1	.	CSVVRVLNTEAFF	TGCAGCGTTGTACGCGTGTTGAACACTGAAGCTTTCTTT
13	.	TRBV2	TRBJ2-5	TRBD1	CASHRDSKETQYF	TGTGCCAGCCACCGGGACAGCAAAGAGACCCAGTACTTC
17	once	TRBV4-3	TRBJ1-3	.	CASSQEGVIHSGNTIYF	TGCGCCAGCAGCCAAGAAGGGGTTATTCACTCTGGAAACACCATATATTTT
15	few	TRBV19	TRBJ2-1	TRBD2	CASSTGLAGGNEQFF	TGTGCCAGTAGTACCGGACTAGCGGGGGGAAATGAGCAGTTCTTC
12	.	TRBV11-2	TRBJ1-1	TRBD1	CASSPTGQGAFF	TGTGCCAGCAGCCCCACGGGACAGGGGGCTTTCTTT